The present TCR beta chain was sequenced within a study of radiotherapy plus CTLA-4 blockade in lung cancer. Sequencing used immunoSEQ multiplex PCR; TCRdb keeps in-frame clones, though not all of them. The table includes 95,000 to 150,000 clones, about 90% detected once. V shed 10 bases and J shed 1 base, with 15 bases lying between them. Germline values: CDR1 SNHLY, CDR2 FYNNEI. The CDR3 totals 14 residues. Focal radiation with ipilimumab CTLA-4 blockade was given to patients with chemo-refractory metastatic non-small-cell lung cancer. This sample comprised peripheral blood, obtained from a patient treated with radiotherapy plus ipilimumab. This rearrangement joins TRBV2 to TRBJ2-3, with a weak D call TRBD1 (6 bases). The receptor was isolated from a human donor with non-small cell lung cancer that progressed on radiotherapy plus ipilimumab. The CDR3 protein is CANAGAGGTDTQYF. CDR3 coding DNA: TGTGCCAACGCAGGGGCAGGAGGCACAGATACGCAGTATTTT. Based on the CDR3 plus reference TRBV2 and TRBJ2-3, the full variable domain is EPEVTQTPSHQVTQMGQEVILRCVPISNHLYFYWYRQILGQKVEFLVSFYNNEISEKSEIFDDQFSVERPDGSNFTLKIRSTKLEDSAMYFCANAGAGGTDTQYFGPGTRLTVL.